This T cell receptor (beta chain) was identified during a study of metastatic and nonmetastatic thyroid tumors. Study-level background: The comparison covered peripheral blood and tumor or nodule tissue in malignant and benign thyroid patients.

No treatment had been given to any patient before thyroid surgery. TCRdb ran MiXCR on the PCR reads. The sample has tens of thousands of clones, 17% seen once. The CDR3 consists of 16 residues. Trimming left V 0 bases short and J 3 bases short, with 14 bases between. In germline, CDR1 is SGDLS, CDR2 YYNGEE. Ten or more counts support this clone. The sequencing sample was made of blood. The TCR originated in a female donor with papillary thyroid cancer or a benign thyroid nodule (not recorded which). Some clones in this sample may be carry-over from other donors' samples. The chain uses TRBV9 and TRBJ2-3; a possible D gene is TRBD1 (6 bases). CDR3 amino acids: CASSVEGGRRTDTQYF. CDR3 nucleotide sequence: TGTGCCAGCAGCGTAGAAGGGGGACGGAGAACAGATACGCAGTATTTT.